This T cell receptor (beta chain) was profiled in a study of blood T cell repertoires in COVID-19. Overall study context: Samples representing acute and convalescent COVID-19 were sourced from the United States, Italy and Spain.

The CDR3 consists of 15 residues. With 7 bases clipped from V and 3 bases from J, the junction kept 8 bases outside the gene matches. Per the germline V gene, CDR1 is MNHEY and CDR2 is SVGAGI. Libraries were prepared by immunoSEQ multiplex PCR; TCRdb keeps only in-frame clonotypes and omits some of them. Of a few hundred thousand clones detected, approximately 90% appear once; the ten largest clones hold about 3.9%. The sample was peripheral blood. The chain couples TRBV6-5 to TRBJ1-3; 8 positions agree with TRBD1. This TCR derives from a woman between 45 and 60 years old with active or convalescent COVID-19. The CDR3: CASKGQGVVGNTIYF. Written as DNA, the CDR3 is TGTGCCAGCAAAGGACAGGGAGTGGTTGGAAACACCATATATTTT.